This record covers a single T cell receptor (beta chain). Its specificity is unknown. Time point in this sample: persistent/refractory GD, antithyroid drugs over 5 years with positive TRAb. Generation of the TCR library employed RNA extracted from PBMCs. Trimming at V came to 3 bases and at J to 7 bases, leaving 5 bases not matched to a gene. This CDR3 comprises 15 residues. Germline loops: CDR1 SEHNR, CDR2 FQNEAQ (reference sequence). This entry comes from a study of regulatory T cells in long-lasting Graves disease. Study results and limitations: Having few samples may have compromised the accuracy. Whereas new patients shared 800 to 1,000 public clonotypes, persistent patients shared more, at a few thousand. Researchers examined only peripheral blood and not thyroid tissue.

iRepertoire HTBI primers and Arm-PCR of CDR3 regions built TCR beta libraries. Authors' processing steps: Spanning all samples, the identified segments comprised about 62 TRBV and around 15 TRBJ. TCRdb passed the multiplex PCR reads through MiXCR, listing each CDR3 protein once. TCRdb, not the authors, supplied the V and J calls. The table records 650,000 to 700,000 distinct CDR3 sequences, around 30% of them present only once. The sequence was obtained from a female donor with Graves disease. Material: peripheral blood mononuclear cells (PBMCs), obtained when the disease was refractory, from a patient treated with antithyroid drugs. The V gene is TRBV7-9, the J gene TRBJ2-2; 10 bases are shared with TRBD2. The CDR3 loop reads CASSFLAGAVGELFF. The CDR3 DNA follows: TGTGCCAGCAGCTTTCTAGCGGGAGCGGTCGGGGAGCTGTTTTTT.